In its sample, the clone carrying this T cell receptor beta chain was seen a few times. The CDR3 is made up of 11 amino acids. Trimming stripped 1 base from V and 10 bases from J, with 10 bases between. CDR1 DFQATT and CDR2 SNEGSKA come from the germline V gene (reference sequence). This sample is part of a study of blood T cell repertoires in COVID-19. Data came from immunoSEQ multiplex PCR; TCRdb stores just in-frame clones and leaves some out. The data contain 99,000 or so clones, about four fifths of them singletons. The source of this sequence is a man aged 55-75 years with acute or convalescent COVID-19. The rearrangement joins TRBV20-1 to TRBJ1-2; tentatively, D is TRBD1 (5 bases). Sequencing was performed on peripheral blood. CDR3 protein: CSARVQTVYTF. The DNA for the CDR3 is TGCAGTGCTAGAGTTCAGACAGTCTACACCTTC.